This TCR beta chain stems from a study of lymphopenia after photon versus proton radiotherapy. CDR1 is SQVTM and CDR2 is ANQGSEA in the germline V gene. The V end was cut by 3 bases, the J end by 6 bases, with 16 bases between. The CDR3 totals 14 residues. Sequenced by immunoSEQ multiplex PCR; TCRdb stores in-frame clones only, minus some. The sample has 16,000 or so clones, more than 85% seen once; the top ten hold 45% to 60%. The source of this sequence is a woman between 55 and 75 years old with cholangiocarcinoma. Some clones in this sample may be carry-over from other donors' samples. The V gene is TRBV29-1, the J gene TRBJ2-3; tentatively, D is TRBD2 (5 bases). Sample: peripheral blood, taken from a patient treated with proton-based radiotherapy. The CDR3 DNA reads as TGCAGCGTTGATGGTGTAGTAGGAGGTGATACGCAGTATTTT. Translation: CSVDGVVGGDTQYF.